This T cell receptor beta chain was recovered during a study of cytomegalovirus exposure and HLA in healthy donors. PCR was performed using 60 Vbeta and 13 Jbeta primers. Sequencing was performed with immunoSEQ multiplex PCR; in TCRdb, only in-frame clones are kept and a portion is missing. The repertoire holds around 110,000 clones, with roughly three fifths as singletons. The CDR3 consists of 16 residues. V was clipped by 5 bases and J by 2 bases; unmatched bases: 8. CDR1 and CDR2 (germline): SGHTA, FQGTGA. This rearrangement joins TRBV7-3 to TRBJ2-1; 8 positions match TRBD2. The sequenced material came from PBMCs. This receptor was obtained from a woman aged 40-49 years in good health and CMV-seropositive. CDR3 protein: CASSPLSGRAYNEQFF. The CDR3 bases are TGTGCCAGCAGCCCTCTAAGCGGGAGAGCCTACAATGAGCAGTTCTTC.